These 17 T cell receptor beta chains share one sample of origin, sequenced in a study of blood T cell repertoires in COVID-19. The table came from immunoSEQ multiplex PCR; TCRdb's copy has only in-frame clones and leaves some out. The table has about 150,000 clones, approximately 81% seen once; the top ten hold about 8%. Sequenced input: PBMCs or T cells enriched from blood (not recorded which). These receptors came from a woman aged 50 to 60 who had recovered from COVID-19.

The chain joins TRBV7-2 to TRBJ2-2; the D gene is possibly TRBD1 (6 bases). The germline gives CDR1 SGHTA, CDR2 FQGNSA. Trimming removed 5 bases from V and 6 bases from J, with 13 bases in between. This CDR3 is 14 amino acids long. CDR3 sequence (DNA): TGTGCCAGCAGCGGGTCGACAGGCGCCGGGGAGCTGTTTTTT. Translation gives CASSGSTGAGELFF.

The chain links TRBV7-6 to TRBJ2-7; D might be TRBD1 (6 bases). The germline gives CDR1 SGHVS, CDR2 FNYEAQ. The CDR3 is 16 residues long. V shed 5 bases and J shed 2 bases, with 19 bases lying between them. For the CDR3, the DNA is TGTGCCAGCAGCCCTAGGGGGAGCGACAGAGCCTACGAGCAGTACTTC. It encodes CASSPRGSDRAYEQYF.

This clone appeared once. The rearrangement joins TRBV12-3 or TRBV12-4 to TRBJ1-2, with D perhaps matching TRBD1 (5 bases). This CDR3 has 12 residues. V was cut by 5 bases and J by 3 bases, with 7 bases left in between. In nucleotides, the CDR3 is TGTGCCAGCAGTGACAGATACTATGGCTACACCTTC. Its translation is CASSDRYYGYTF.

The rearrangement joins TRBV7-2 to TRBJ1-6; D gene uncertain. The V end lost 3 bases, the J end lost 0 bases, and 3 bases lay between the germline ends. Germline lookup yields CDR1 SGHTA and CDR2 FQGNSA. The CDR3 length is 14 residues. Here the CDR3 DNA reads TGTGCCAGCAGCTTCGGCTCCTATAATTCACCCCTCCACTTT. Amino acids: CASSFGSYNSPLHF.

V and J are TRBV7-6 and TRBJ1-6, with D maybe TRBD1 (6 bases). This CDR3 has 15 residues. V lost 5 bases, J lost 1 base, and 9 bases lay in between. Germline-derived CDR1 and CDR2 are SGHVS and FNYEAQ. This CDR3 reads CASSPDRSYNSPLHF. As DNA, the CDR3 is TGTGCCAGCAGCCCTGACAGGTCCTATAATTCACCCCTCCACTTT.

This sequence joins TRBV2 and TRBJ2-5; 14 nucleotides match TRBD2. After removal of 6 bases from V and 5 bases from J, the junction contained 5 bases not matched to a gene. The germline V gene encodes CDR1 SNHLY and CDR2 FYNNEI. This CDR3 has 15 residues. The CDR3 bases are TGTGCCAGCAGACGGACTAGCGGGAGGTGGGAGACCCAGTACTTC. Residues: CASRRTSGRWETQYF.

V is TRBV29-1 and J is TRBJ2-7; a weak D match, TRBD1 (7 bases). Trimming stripped 5 bases from V and 5 bases from J, with 16 bases between. The CDR3 is 13 amino acids. Per germline, CDR1 SQVTM and CDR2 ANQGSEA. The CDR3 sequence is CSVKGGTAHEQYF. The CDR3 nucleotides read TGCAGCGTTAAAGGAGGGACAGCCCACGAGCAGTACTTC.

This chain links TRBV7-2 with TRBJ2-3; maybe TRBD2 (6 bases). Germline V gene lookup returns CDR1 SGHTA and CDR2 FQGNSA. Trimming removed 4 bases from V and 8 bases from J, with 13 bases in between. This CDR3 has 13 residues. CDR3 nucleotide sequence: TGTGCCAGCAGCTCCGGGGGAGCGGTTACGCAGTATTTT. It encodes CASSSGGAVTQYF.

The rearrangement joins TRBV28 to TRBJ1-2; maybe TRBD1 (6 bases). Germline lookup yields CDR1 MDHEN and CDR2 SYDVKM. V gave up 4 bases and J gave up 7 bases, with 13 bases separating them. The length of the CDR3 is 13 residues. CDR3: CASSSETGPGYTF. CDR3 DNA: TGTGCCAGCAGTTCGGAGACAGGACCTGGCTACACCTTC.

The rearrangement links TRBV4-3 to TRBJ2-3; perhaps TRBD1 as D (5 bases). Trimming removed 4 bases at V and 3 bases at J, with 14 bases between. The CDR3 has 15 residues. Germline CDR1 and CDR2: LGHNA and YSLEER. Here the CDR3 reads CASSLLGVGTDTQYF. CDR3 sequence (DNA): TGCGCCAGCAGCCTTCTAGGGGTTGGAACAGATACGCAGTATTTT.

The V call is TRBV6-6, the J call TRBJ2-7; a possible D gene is TRBD1 (6 bases). CDR1 and CDR2 (germline): MNHNY, SVGAGI (reference sequence). The CDR3 runs to 12 residues. Trimming stripped 9 bases from V and 2 bases from J, with 11 bases between. The CDR3, as DNA: TGTGCCAGTACCGGGACAACCTACGAGCAGTACTTC. Translation: CASTGTTYEQYF.

The genes are TRBV7-9 and TRBJ2-1, with D perhaps TRBD2 (5 bases). The germline V gene has CDR1 SEHNR and CDR2 FQNEAQ (reference sequence). The CDR3 is 11 amino acids. V lost 8 bases, J lost 10 bases, and 12 bases lay in between. CDR3 bases: TGTGCCAGCTCAGCGGCCCTCGAGCAGTTCTTC. Protein sequence: CASSAALEQFF.

This clone has just one count. The chain employs TRBV7-2 and TRBJ1-1; perhaps TRBD1 as D (6 bases). From germline, CDR1 is SGHTA and CDR2 FQGNSA. This CDR3 region has 14 residues. The V and J ends lost 5 bases and 2 bases respectively, with 12 bases between them. For the CDR3, the DNA is TGTGCCAGCAGCCGTGGACAGTCCAACACTGAAGCTTTCTTT. It codes for CASSRGQSNTEAFF.

V is TRBV6-5 and J is TRBJ2-7; TRBD2 matches 8 bases. This CDR3 is 15 amino acids long. CDR1 and CDR2 (germline): MNHEY, SVGAGI. V trimming: 5 bases; J trimming: 1 base; junction bases outside the gene matches: 7. This chain's CDR3 is CASSTAGLGSYEQYF. CDR3 DNA sequence: TGTGCCAGCAGTACCGCGGGACTAGGGTCCTACGAGCAGTACTTC.

The rearrangement joins TRBV24-1 to TRBJ2-7; D perhaps matches TRBD2 (5 bases). The CDR3 spans 13 residues. Between the trimmed V and J ends, which lost 1 base and 7 bases, there was a span of 10 bases. Per germline, CDR1 KGHDR and CDR2 SFDVKD. CDR3 in amino acids: CATSDFRSGEQYF. In nucleotides, the CDR3 is TGTGCCACCAGTGATTTTCGGTCGGGGGAGCAGTACTTC.

The chain recombines TRBV7-9 with TRBJ2-7; possible D gene TRBD1, 5 bases. Germline lookup yields CDR1 SEHNR and CDR2 FQNEAQ (reference sequence). The CDR3 has 13 amino acids. Trimming pared 5 bases from V and 0 bases from J, leaving 8 bases between. The CDR3: CASSTTVSYEQYF. In DNA form, the CDR3 reads TGTGCCAGCAGCACGACAGTCTCCTACGAGCAGTACTTC.

The rearrangement joins TRBV6-2 or TRBV6-3 to TRBJ1-1; the D is unclear. The CDR3 is 14 residues long. The germline V and J ends were trimmed by 0 bases and 1 base, with 6 bases remaining between them. Germline V gives CDR1 MNHEY, CDR2 SVGEGT. Here the CDR3 DNA reads TGTGCCAGCAGTTACTCGAGACAGAACACTGAAGCTTTCTTT. Residues: CASSYSRQNTEAFF.